The TCR beta chain described here comes from a study of post-analysis software for immune sequencing data (dated by TCRdb to about 2015). Notes on the research overall: Disease courses on record covered relapsing-remitting, secondary progressive and progressive-relapsing multiple sclerosis, though some patients had no subtype annotation. The multiple sclerosis patient repertoires were compared with 10 to 12 previously published healthy control repertoires from donors aged about 6 to 28 years. A subset of samples was prepared in parallel using single-end sample barcoding, then pooled and co-amplified after Illumina adapter ligation.

To demonstrate the VDJtools post-analysis software, the study profiled TCR beta repertoires from the peripheral blood of about a dozen young patients with multiple sclerosis. The multiple sclerosis patients were children and adolescents ranging in age from roughly 6 to 16 years. V has 2 bases trimmed and J has 7 bases trimmed; junction bases matching no gene number 11. From its cysteine to its phenylalanine, the CDR3 spans 15 amino acids. Left in the record is the CDR3 DNA by itself, 45 bases read in frame from the first base. The germline V gene (reference sequence) sets CDR1 to WNHNN and CDR2 to SYGVQD. Beyond this particular receptor, the publication reports: Multiple sclerosis patients had significantly lower normalized Chao1 diversity than controls, a result that suggests substantial peripheral T-cell clonal expansion. Significantly higher frequencies in patients than in controls were found for roughly 5 TRBV segments, including TRBV5-6, TRBV5-1 and TRBV20-1. Direct clustering with F measure revealed strong co-clustering of samples prepared in the same batch, which led to a batch-effect correction. The multiple sclerosis patient group was slightly younger than the control group.

Libraries were prepared through PCR. For sequencing, an Illumina HiSeq 2500 was employed. To reduce PCR and sequencing biases, unique molecular identifiers were built into the TCR beta cDNA libraries. Every 1 to 10 million input T cells yielded 500,000 or so cDNA molecules, meaning each molecule approximated one T cell. Patient libraries were prepared and sequenced with the same protocol used for the earlier healthy control dataset. Samples belonging to the same batch were prepared together, multiplexed and sequenced on a shared HiSeq lane. The published analysis was carried out like this. Raw barcoded reads were processed with MIGEC, and single-read molecular identifier groups were discarded before consensus assembly and CDR3 extraction. Clonotype tables were post-analysed with VDJtools, and diversity was normalized by down-sampling all datasets to the smallest sample size. Repertoire overlap clustering matched CDR3 amino acid but not nucleotide sequences to correct batch-related cross-sample contamination. TCRdb reran the public reads through fastp at Q25 and MiXCR, keeping productive beta chains. Rows are combined by CDR3 protein, so each entry shows the most common genes and DNA. None of the V and J calls come from the authors' own analysis; TCRdb made them. This sample holds about 570,000 distinct CDR3 sequences; approximately 34% were observed only once. Roughly 6% of the sample is held by the ten biggest clonotypes.

To note about this clonotype: Its target antigen remains unknown. Base qualities were left out, and no much larger clone turns up one base away.

The receptor chain draws on TRBV10-1 and TRBJ2-7; 7 of the junction bases match TRBD1. This receptor was taken from a girl between 2 and 17 years old with multiple sclerosis. Material for sequencing was blood. The CDR3 protein: CASSERPQGLGEQYF. The bases read TGCGCCAGCAGTGAGAGGCCACAGGGGCTGGGGGAGCAGTACTTC.